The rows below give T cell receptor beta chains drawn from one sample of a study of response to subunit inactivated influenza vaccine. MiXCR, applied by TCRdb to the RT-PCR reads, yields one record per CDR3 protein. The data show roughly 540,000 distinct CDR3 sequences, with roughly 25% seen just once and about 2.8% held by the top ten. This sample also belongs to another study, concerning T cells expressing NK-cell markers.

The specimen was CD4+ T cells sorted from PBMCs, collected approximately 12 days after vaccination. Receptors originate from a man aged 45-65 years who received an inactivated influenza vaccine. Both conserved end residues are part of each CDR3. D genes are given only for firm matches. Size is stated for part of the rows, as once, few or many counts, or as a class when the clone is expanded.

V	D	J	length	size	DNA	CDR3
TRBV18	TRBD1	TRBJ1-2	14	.	TGTGCCAGCTCGCCTGACAGGGGAAACTATGGCTACACCTTC	CASSPDRGNYGYTF
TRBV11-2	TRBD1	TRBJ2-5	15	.	TGTGCCAGCAGCCGACCGGGACAGGGGGGGGAGACCCAGTACTTC	CASSRPGQGGETQYF
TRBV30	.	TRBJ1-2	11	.	TGTGCCGGAACAGGGACGAGAGGCTACACCTTC	CAGTGTRGYTF
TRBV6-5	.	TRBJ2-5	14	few	TGTGCCAGCAGTTACAGGGGCTGGGGAGAGACCCAGTACTTC	CASSYRGWGETQYF
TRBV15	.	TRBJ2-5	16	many	TGTGCCACCAGCAGAGTAGGTGGAGGGGGTTCGGAGACCCAGTACTTC	CATSRVGGGGSETQYF
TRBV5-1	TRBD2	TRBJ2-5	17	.	TGCGCCAGCAGCCTGCGACTAGCGGGGGGGCCGGGAGAGACCCAGTACTTC	CASSLRLAGGPGETQYF
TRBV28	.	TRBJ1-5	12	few	TGTGCCAGCAGTTTGTTGTATCAGCCCCAGCATTTT	CASSLLYQPQHF
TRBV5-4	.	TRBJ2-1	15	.	TGTGCCAGCAGCAAGAACTCTTTAGGCAACAATGAGCAGTTCTTC	CASSKNSLGNNEQFF
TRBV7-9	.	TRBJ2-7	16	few	TGTGCCAGCAGCGTGAGACTAGGGACAGTTGCCTACGAGCAGTACTTC	CASSVRLGTVAYEQYF
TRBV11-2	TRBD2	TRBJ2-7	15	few	TGTGCCAGCAGCTTAGGCGGGGGTTACCCCTACGAGCAGTACTTC	CASSLGGGYPYEQYF
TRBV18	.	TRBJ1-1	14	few	TGTGCCAGCTCACCAGTTCAGGGAGGCACTGAAGCTTTCTTT	CASSPVQGGTEAFF
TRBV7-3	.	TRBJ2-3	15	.	TGTGCCAGCAGCTTAACGGGAGTTCGGACAGATACGCAGTATTTT	CASSLTGVRTDTQYF
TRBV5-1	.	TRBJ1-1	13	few	TGCGCCAGCAGTTCTCAAGTCCCCACTGAAGCTTTCTTT	CASSSQVPTEAFF
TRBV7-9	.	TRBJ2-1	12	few	TGTGCCAGCAGCTCCGACAGCGGTGAGCAGTTCTTC	CASSSDSGEQFF
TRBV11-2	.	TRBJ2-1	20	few	TGTGCCAGCAGCTTAGGTCAGCCCGGACTAAGTGGGGGACCCTACAATGAGCAGTTCTTC	CASSLGQPGLSGGPYNEQFF
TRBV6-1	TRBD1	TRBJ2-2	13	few	TGTGCCAGCAGCCTGGACAGGGACGGGGAGCTGTTTTTT	CASSLDRDGELFF
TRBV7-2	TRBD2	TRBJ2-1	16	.	TGTGCCAGCAGCTTAACTCAGGGACTAGCCCAAAATGAGCAGTTCTTC	CASSLTQGLAQNEQFF
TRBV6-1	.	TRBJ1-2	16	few	TGTGCCAGCAGTGATTTAGGGGGATGGCTCAACTATGGCTACACCTTC	CASSDLGGWLNYGYTF
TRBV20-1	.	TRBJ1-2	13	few	TGCAGTGGGGGGGACGGAGCTAACTATGGCTACACCTTC	CSGGDGANYGYTF
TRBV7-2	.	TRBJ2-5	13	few	TGTGCCAGCAGGGCAGGGTTCGGGGAGACCCAGTACTTC	CASRAGFGETQYF
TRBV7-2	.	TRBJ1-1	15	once	TGTGCCAGCAGCTTATCCAGGGCGGGGAACACTGAAGCTTTCTTT	CASSLSRAGNTEAFF
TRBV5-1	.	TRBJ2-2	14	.	TGCGCCGGCAGCTTGCGAGGAAACACCGGGGAGCTGTTTTTT	CAGSLRGNTGELFF
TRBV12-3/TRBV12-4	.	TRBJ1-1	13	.	TGTGCCAGCAGTTCCATCCGGGGGAGTGAAGCTTTCTTT	CASSSIRGSEAFF
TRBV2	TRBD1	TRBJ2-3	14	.	TGTGCCACCACCCCGGGACAGAGCACAGATACGCAGTATTTT	CATTPGQSTDTQYF
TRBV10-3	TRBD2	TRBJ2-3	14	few	TGTGCCATCAGTTTCGACGGGGGGGCAGATACGCAGTATTTT	CAISFDGGADTQYF
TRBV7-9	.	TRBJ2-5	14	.	TGTGCCAGCAGCTCTGGACTAAAGCGGGAGACCCAGTACTTC	CASSSGLKRETQYF
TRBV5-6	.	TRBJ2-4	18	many	TGTGCCAGCAGCTTGGACACGGGCGGCTTCTGGACCAAAAACATTCAGTACTTC	CASSLDTGGFWTKNIQYF
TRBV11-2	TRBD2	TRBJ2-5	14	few	TGTGCCAGCAGCTTTAGCGGGGGCCCCCCAACCCAGTACTTC	CASSFSGGPPTQYF
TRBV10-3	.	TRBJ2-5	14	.	TGTGCCATCAGTGATTTCGACAGCCAAGAGACCCAGTACTTC	CAISDFDSQETQYF
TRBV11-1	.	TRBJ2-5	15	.	TGTGCCAGCAGCTTAGCCGGCGGAGTTCAAGAGACCCAGTACTTC	CASSLAGGVQETQYF
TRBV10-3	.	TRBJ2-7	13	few	TGTGCCATCAGTGGGGGGACAAACTACGAGCAGTACTTC	CAISGGTNYEQYF
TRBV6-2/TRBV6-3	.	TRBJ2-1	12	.	TGTGCCAGCAGTTACTCGGTCAATGAGCAGTTCTTC	CASSYSVNEQFF
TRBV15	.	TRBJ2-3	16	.	TGTGCCACCAGCACCGGCCGGGCGGTGGGGACAGATACGCAGTATTTT	CATSTGRAVGTDTQYF
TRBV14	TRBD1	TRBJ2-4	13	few	TGTGCCAGCAGCCAGATGGGACAGAACATTCAGTACTTC	CASSQMGQNIQYF
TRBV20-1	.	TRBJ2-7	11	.	TGCAGTGCTAGAGCGGGCGCGGCGCAGTACTTC	CSARAGAAQYF
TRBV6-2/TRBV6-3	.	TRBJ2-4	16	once	TGTGCCAGCAGTAAATGGTTGGGACTAGCCAAAAACATTCAGTACTTC	CASSKWLGLAKNIQYF
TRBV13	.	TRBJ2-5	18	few	TGTGCCAGCAGCTCGACCGGATGGGAAGCCAATTTTCAAGAGACCCAGTACTTC	CASSSTGWEANFQETQYF
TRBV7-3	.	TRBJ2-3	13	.	TGTGCCAGCAGCCAGACCGTCAGGGATACGCAGTATTTT	CASSQTVRDTQYF
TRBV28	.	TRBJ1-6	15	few	TGTGCCAGCAACCCGGGGTTTGCGGGTATTTCACCCCTCCACTTT	CASNPGFAGISPLHF
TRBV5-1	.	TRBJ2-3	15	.	TGCGCCAGCAGCTTGGCCCTGCTAGGCACAGATACGCAGTATTTT	CASSLALLGTDTQYF
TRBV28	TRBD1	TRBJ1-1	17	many	TGTGCCAGCAGTTTAGGGACAGGGGGCATGTGGGGCACTGAAGCTTTCTTT	CASSLGTGGMWGTEAFF
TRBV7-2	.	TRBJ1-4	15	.	TGTGCCAGCAGCCTCCTCGGGCGGATGGGTGAAAAACTGTTTTTT	CASSLLGRMGEKLFF
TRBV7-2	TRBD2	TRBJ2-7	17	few	TGTGCCAGCAGCTTATTGAGGACTAGCGGGACTGGGCACGAGCAGTACTTC	CASSLLRTSGTGHEQYF
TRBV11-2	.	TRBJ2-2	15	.	TGTGCCAGCAGCTTAGCCTGGGGTATAATCGGGGAGCTGTTTTTT	CASSLAWGIIGELFF
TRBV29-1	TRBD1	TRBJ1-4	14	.	TGCAGCGTTGATCAGGGGGGCAAGAATGAAAAACTGTTTTTT	CSVDQGGKNEKLFF
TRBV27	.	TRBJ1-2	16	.	TGTGCCAGCAGTTCCTCGGGGGACGGCCCCTCTAGAGGCTACACCTTC	CASSSSGDGPSRGYTF
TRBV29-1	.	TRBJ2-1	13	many	TGCAGCGTTGAGTTGACAGTTTACAATGAGCAGTTCTTC	CSVELTVYNEQFF
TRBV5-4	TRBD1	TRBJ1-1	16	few	TGTGCCAGCAACCCGGTCCGGACAGGGGGTAACACTGAAGCTTTCTTT	CASNPVRTGGNTEAFF
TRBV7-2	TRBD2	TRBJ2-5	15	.	TGTGCCAGCAGCTTAGGGAGCGGGGGACAAGAGACCCAGTACTTC	CASSLGSGGQETQYF
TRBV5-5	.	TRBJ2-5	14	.	TGTGCCAGCAGCTTGGTAGGCAGGCCAGAGACCCAGTACTTC	CASSLVGRPETQYF
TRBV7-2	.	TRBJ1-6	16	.	TGTGCCAGCAGGGCGAGACAGAACTCCTATAATTCACCCCTCCACTTT	CASRARQNSYNSPLHF
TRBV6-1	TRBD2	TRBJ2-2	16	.	TGTGCCAGTGAGGGACTACCACCTGAACGCACCGGGGAGCTGTTTTTT	CASEGLPPERTGELFF
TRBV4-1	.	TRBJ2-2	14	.	TGCGCCAGCAGCCAAGATGGGATCCCCGGGGAGCTGTTTTTT	CASSQDGIPGELFF
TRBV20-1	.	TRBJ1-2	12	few	TGCAGTGCTAGCTTAGGGGGGGGAGGCTACACCTTC	CSASLGGGGYTF